The TCR beta chain under discussion was sequenced for a study of CD8+ T cells in alopecia areata. Findings of the study overall: Resident alphabeta T cells of normal skin are also sequenced in scalp samples. Higher clonality and more expanded CD8+ clones appeared in lesional than normal scalp.

Note on this clone: Its target is unknown.

PBMCs, the starting material, were the source of sorted CD4+ and CD8+ T cells. Following RNA extraction, reverse transcription yielded cDNA that acted as the sequencing template. Sequenced by immunoSEQ multiplex PCR; TCRdb stores in-frame clones only, minus some. The data hold 150,000 to 180,000 clones, with under 60% observed a single time. The V end was cut by 6 bases, the J end by 5 bases, with 16 bases between. This CDR3 is built from 13 residues. Germline CDR1 SQVTM, CDR2 ANQGSEA. The source is a human donor with alopecia areata. The chain joins TRBV29-1 to TRBJ1-2; D is undetermined. The sample consisted of CD8+ T cells sorted from blood, taken at week 0. The CDR3 DNA follows: TGCAGCGTCTTGACCTCATTAGAGTATGGCTACACCTTC. Protein product: CSVLTSLEYGYTF. Using reference TRBV29-1 and TRBJ1-2 for the parts outside the CDR3, the full variable domain is SAVISQKPSRDICQRGTSLTIQCQVDSQVTMMFWYRQQPGQSLTLIATANQGSEATYESGFVIDKFPISRPNLTFSTLTVSNMSPEDSSIYLCSVLTSLEYGYTFGSGTRLTVV.